One TCR beta chain is described in this entry. Study processing details: Reference gene primer amplification gave nucleated cell count estimates. Sequenced by immunoSEQ multiplex PCR; TCRdb stores in-frame clones only, minus some. V, J and clone size reflect that table, while D and trimming were determined from the DNA. Of some 220,000 clones listed, 80% to 85% are singletons. With V trimmed by 6 bases and J by 5 bases, 9 bases remained unmatched. The CDR3 is 15 residues long. Germline CDR1 reads MNHEY; CDR2 reads SVGAGI. The data originate from a study of blood T cell repertoires in COVID-19. Study summary: Acute and convalescent COVID-19 samples came from the United States, Italy and Spain. PBMCs, B-cell-depleted T cells, or T cells were the source of the cDNA or gDNA that made up the material.

The sequenced sample was peripheral blood. The chain recombines TRBV6-5 with TRBJ2-2, with TRBD1 matching over 7 bases. This clonotype was obtained from a woman in her 30s who had recovered from COVID-19. CDR3 residues: CASSQINRGTGELFF. CDR3 nucleotide sequence: TGTGCCAGCAGCCAAATAAACAGGGGAACCGGGGAGCTGTTTTTT.